This record covers a single TCR beta chain. Only a few counts were recorded for this clone. This clone's antigen is unknown. Base qualities are not at hand, and no much larger clone is one base apart. The data originate from a study of blood T cell repertoires in COVID-19 (dated by TCRdb to the early 2020s). General notes on the study: Samples covering the acute and convalescent phases of COVID-19 were provided by collaborators in the United States, Italy and Spain. The prospective study material was composed of cDNA or gDNA derived from T cells, B-cell-depleted T cells, or PBMCs. Subjects who had been exposed to COVID-19, were actively infected with it, or had recovered from it provided the deeply sampled blood TCRbeta repertoires that made up the dataset. A freely available public database, intended as a resource for researchers studying the immune response to SARS-CoV-2, is where the repertoires were released. The samples were drawn from the first 160 participants of the ongoing ImmuneRACE study and from over a thousand subjects provided by 6 global collaborators. Sample metadata almost always included a de-identified subject ID, COVID-19 status, age in years and sex. Where available, HLA class I and class II types were obtained from metadata supplied by the sample provider rather than from assay-based typing.

The full study reports these points: The amount of clinical and demographic metadata varied by source and participant and was provided uncurated.

Participants in the prospective study were aged roughly 18 to 89 years, lived in about two dozen United States geographic areas, and enrolled through a virtual design. Cohort assignment in the prospective study relied on participant-reported clinical history from a screening survey and a study questionnaire. Recovered participants in ImmuneRACE Cohort 3 were defined as having two consecutive negative NP/OP PCR tests, clearance from a healthcare professional, or resolution of symptoms. Mobile phlebotomists in the prospective study collected whole blood, serum and a nasopharyngeal or oropharyngeal swab from every participant. Prospective study participants could optionally give additional blood draws and questionnaires over an approximately 2-month period. Prospective study blood samples were shipped either frozen or at room temperature before DNA extraction. TCRbeta CDR3 regions were amplified from genomic DNA using the immunoSEQ Assay, a bias-controlled multiplex PCR. On the authors' methods: Within the assay, amplification of reference gene primers was used to estimate how many nucleated cells each sample contained. To quantify the absolute abundance of each unique TCRbeta CDR3 rearrangement, sequence reads were collapsed and filtered. For each sample, productive Simpson clonality was calculated by taking the square root of Simpson's diversity index across productive rearrangements. TCRdb took this table from immuneACCESS and kept in-frame rearrangements with V and J called. Such tables lack part of the clones; where checked against another copy, unresolved V genes explain under half of the gap, and the rest is unexplained. V and J calls and clone size are those listed in that table; D and trimming were worked out from the DNA. Here the sample has approximately 380,000 clones; around 90% occur a single time. Together, the top ten hold more than 0.95% of the sample.

The receptor was derived from a woman under 30 who had recovered from COVID-19. Sample: PBMCs or T cells enriched from blood (not recorded which).

The CDR3 loop reads CATARVRGSTEAFF. The DNA reads as follows: TGTGCCACCGCAAGGGTCAGGGGAAGCACTGAAGCTTTCTTT. This receptor chain uses TRBV27 and TRBJ1-1; a tentative D call is TRBD1 (6 bases match). Reading from cysteine to phenylalanine, the CDR3 counts 14 amino acids. Only CDR3 DNA is held: 42 bases, read in frame from base 1. The junction carries 19 bases between V and J, which are trimmed by 10 bases and 4 bases respectively. The germline V gene (reference sequence) provides CDR1 MNHEY and CDR2 SMNVEV.